The clone carrying this TCR beta chain was picked up a small number of times. The source material, RNA transcripts, was used to amplify TCR beta CDR3 regions. The primer set for the first-round RT-PCR of the TCR CDR3 was HTBI. MiXCR was run by TCRdb on the multiplex PCR reads, yielding one entry per CDR3 protein. The sample has about 400,000 distinct CDR3 sequences; roughly 14% are singletons. The data were obtained in a study of T cells in Graves' hyperthyroidism and ophthalmopathy. Study summary: Peripheral blood collection took place at initial diagnosis, before any treatment.

The CDR3 covers 16 residues. The germline V gene encodes CDR1 SGHVS and CDR2 FQNEAQ. V trimming: 6 bases; J trimming: 4 bases; junction bases outside the gene matches: 8. Uncontrolled infection, other autoimmune disease, pregnancy or lactation led to exclusion. The clonotype comes from a man between 18 and 29 years old with Graves' ophthalmopathy. Sequences were obtained from blood. V is TRBV7-8 and J is TRBJ2-3; 12 bases are shared with TRBD1. CDR3 amino acids: CASSYPGQGAPDTQYF. The CDR3 bases are TGTGCCAGCAGTTATCCGGGACAGGGGGCGCCAGATACGCAGTATTTT.